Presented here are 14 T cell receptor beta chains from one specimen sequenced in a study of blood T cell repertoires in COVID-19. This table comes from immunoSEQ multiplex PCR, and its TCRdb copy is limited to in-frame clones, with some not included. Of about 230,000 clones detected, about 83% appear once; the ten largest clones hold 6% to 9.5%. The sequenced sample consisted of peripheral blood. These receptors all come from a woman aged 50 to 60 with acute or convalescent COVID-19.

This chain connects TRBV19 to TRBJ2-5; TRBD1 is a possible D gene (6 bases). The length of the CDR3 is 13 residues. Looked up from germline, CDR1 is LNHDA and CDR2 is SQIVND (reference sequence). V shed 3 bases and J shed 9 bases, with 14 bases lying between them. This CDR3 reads CASSIQGPQAQYF. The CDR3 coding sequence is TGTGCCAGTAGTATTCAGGGGCCCCAGGCCCAGTACTTC.

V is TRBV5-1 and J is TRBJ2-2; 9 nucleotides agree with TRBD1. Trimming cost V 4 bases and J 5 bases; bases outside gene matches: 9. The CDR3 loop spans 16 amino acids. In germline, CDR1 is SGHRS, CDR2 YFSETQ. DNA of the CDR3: TGCGCCAGCAGCGCACAGGGGGCGCAAAGAACCGGGGAGCTGTTTTTT. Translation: CASSAQGAQRTGELFF.

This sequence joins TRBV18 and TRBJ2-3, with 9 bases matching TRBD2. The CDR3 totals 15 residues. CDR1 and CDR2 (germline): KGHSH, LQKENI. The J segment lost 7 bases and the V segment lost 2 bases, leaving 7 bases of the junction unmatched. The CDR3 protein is CASSPEAGGANTQYF. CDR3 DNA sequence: TGTGCCAGCTCACCAGAGGCGGGGGGGGCAAATACGCAGTATTTT.

CDR3 amino acids: CASSEGARMSSYEQYF. The CDR3 DNA sequence: TGTGCCAGCAGTGAAGGGGCCAGAATGAGCTCCTACGAGCAGTACTTC. V is TRBV6-1 and J is TRBJ2-7; no reliable D call. CDR3 length: 16 amino acids. Between the trimmed V and J ends, which lost 1 base and 0 bases, there was a span of 13 bases. The germline V gene encodes CDR1 MNHNS and CDR2 SASEGT.

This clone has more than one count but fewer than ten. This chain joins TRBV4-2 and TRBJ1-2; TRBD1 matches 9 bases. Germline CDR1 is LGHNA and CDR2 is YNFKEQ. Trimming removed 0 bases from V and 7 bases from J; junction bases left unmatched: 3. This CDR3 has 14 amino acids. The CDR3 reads CASSQDGDRAGYTF. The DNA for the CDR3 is TGTGCCAGCAGCCAAGATGGGGACAGGGCTGGCTACACCTTC.

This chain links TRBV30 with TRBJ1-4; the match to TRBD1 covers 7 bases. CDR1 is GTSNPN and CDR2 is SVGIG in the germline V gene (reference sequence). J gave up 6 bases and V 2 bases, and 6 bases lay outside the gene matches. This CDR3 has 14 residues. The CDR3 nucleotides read TGTGCCTGGAGTATGACAGGGTGGTATGAAAAACTGTTTTTT. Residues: CAWSMTGWYEKLFF. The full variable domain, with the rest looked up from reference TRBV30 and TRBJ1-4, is SQTIHQWPATLVQPVGSPLSLECTVEGTSNPNLYWYRQAAGRGLQLLFYSVGIGQISSEVPQNLSASRPQDRQFILSSKKLLLSDSGFYLCAWSMTGWYEKLFFGSGTQLSVL.

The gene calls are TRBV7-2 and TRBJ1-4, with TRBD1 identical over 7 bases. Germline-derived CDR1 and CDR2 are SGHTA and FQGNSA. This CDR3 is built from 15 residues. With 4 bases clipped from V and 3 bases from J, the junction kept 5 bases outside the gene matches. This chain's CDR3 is CASSSTGLANEKLFF. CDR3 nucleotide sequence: TGTGCCAGCAGCTCGACAGGGTTGGCTAATGAAAAACTGTTTTTT.

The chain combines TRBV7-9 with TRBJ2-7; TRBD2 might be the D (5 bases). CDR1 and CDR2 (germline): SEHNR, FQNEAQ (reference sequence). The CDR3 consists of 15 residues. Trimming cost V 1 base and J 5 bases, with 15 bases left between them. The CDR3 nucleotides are TGTGCCAGCAGCTTAGACGCGGGTACGGGGAACGAGCAGTACTTC. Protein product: CASSLDAGTGNEQYF.

CDR3 sequence reads: CSVESSSYEQYF. For the CDR3, the DNA is TGCAGCGTTGAATCCAGTTCCTACGAGCAGTACTTC. The rearrangement joins TRBV29-1 to TRBJ2-7; no firm D call. Germline V CDR1 and CDR2: SQVTM, ANQGSEA. The CDR3 has 12 residues. V lost 2 bases and J 1 base, leaving 6 bases between the germline ends.

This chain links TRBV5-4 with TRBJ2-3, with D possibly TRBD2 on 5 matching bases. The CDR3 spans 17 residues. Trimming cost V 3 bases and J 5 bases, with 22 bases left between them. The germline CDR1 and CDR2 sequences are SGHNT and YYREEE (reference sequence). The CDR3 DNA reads TGTGCCAGCAGCTGGGAGCCTACCTTGGGAGAAGGAGATACGCAGTATTTT. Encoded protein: CASSWEPTLGEGDTQYF.

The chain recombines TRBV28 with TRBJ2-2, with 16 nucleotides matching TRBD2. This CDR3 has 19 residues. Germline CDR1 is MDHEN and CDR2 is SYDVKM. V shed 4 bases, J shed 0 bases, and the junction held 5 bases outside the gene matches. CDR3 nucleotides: TGTGCCAGCAGTTCCTCGGGACTAGCGGGAGGGTCGAACACCGGGGAGCTGTTTTTT. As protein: CASSSSGLAGGSNTGELFF.

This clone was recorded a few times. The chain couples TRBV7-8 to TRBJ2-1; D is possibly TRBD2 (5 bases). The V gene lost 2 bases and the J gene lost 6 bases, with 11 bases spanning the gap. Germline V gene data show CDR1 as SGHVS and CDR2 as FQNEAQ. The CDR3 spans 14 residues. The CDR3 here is CASSLQSSSNEQFF. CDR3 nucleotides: TGTGCCAGCAGCTTACAATCTAGCAGCAATGAGCAGTTCTTC.

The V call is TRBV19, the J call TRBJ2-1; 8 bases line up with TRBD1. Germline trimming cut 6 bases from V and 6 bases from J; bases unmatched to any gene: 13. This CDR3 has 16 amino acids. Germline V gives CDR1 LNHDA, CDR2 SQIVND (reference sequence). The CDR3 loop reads CASSQAGGGQRNEQFF. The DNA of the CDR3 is TGTGCCAGTAGCCAAGCAGGGGGCGGGCAGCGCAATGAGCAGTTCTTC.

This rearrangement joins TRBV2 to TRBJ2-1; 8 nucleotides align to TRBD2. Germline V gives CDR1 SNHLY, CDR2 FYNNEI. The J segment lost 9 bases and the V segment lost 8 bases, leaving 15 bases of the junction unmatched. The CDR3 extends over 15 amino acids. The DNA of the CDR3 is TGTGCCAGCTGGGGACTGAGCGGGAGAGGGGGTGAGCAGTTCTTC. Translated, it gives CASWGLSGRGGEQFF.